These T cell receptor beta chains were read from a single sample in a study of T cell repertoires in cytomegalovirus infection. Their antigen targets remain unknown. In TCRdb, the reads were re-called with MiXCR into one record per CDR3 protein. The sample holds roughly 78,000 distinct CDR3 sequences; approximately 42% are singletons and the top ten take 85% to 95%. The input for sequencing was CD8+ T cells from cultured PBMCs, taken from culture after CMV antigen stimulation. The receptor set was obtained from a human donor in good health (CMV status not recorded). Some clones in this sample may be carry-over from other donors' samples. Both conserved end residues are part of each CDR3. The order of the fields is CDR3 length, clone size, D gene, V gene, J gene, CDR3 protein, CDR3 DNA. A D gene is named only where the DNA matches it firmly. Only part of the rows carry a size: once, few, many, or a class if the clone is expanded.

len: 17
abundance: .
d_gene: .
v_gene: TRBV4-1
j_gene: TRBJ1-1
CDR3aa: CASSQVMVGRANTEAFF
CDR3nt: TGCGCCAGCAGCCAAGTAATGGTCGGCAGAGCGAACACTGAAGCTTTCTTT

len: 14
abundance: few
d_gene: .
v_gene: TRBV5-4
j_gene: TRBJ1-1
CDR3aa: CASSLSAMNTEAFF
CDR3nt: TGTGCCAGCAGCTTGAGTGCCATGAACACTGAAGCTTTCTTT

len: 15
abundance: few
d_gene: TRBD1
v_gene: TRBV7-6
j_gene: TRBJ2-3
CDR3aa: CASSPRTGITDTQYF
CDR3nt: TGTGCCAGCAGCCCCAGGACAGGGATAACAGATACGCAGTATTTT

len: 15
abundance: .
d_gene: .
v_gene: TRBV28
j_gene: TRBJ1-5
CDR3aa: CASSSLIYSNQPQHF
CDR3nt: TGTGCCAGCAGTTCTTTGATTTATAGCAATCAGCCCCAGCATTTT

len: 18
abundance: .
d_gene: .
v_gene: TRBV7-6
j_gene: TRBJ1-4
CDR3aa: CASSSTRMDRNTNEKLFF
CDR3nt: TGTGCCAGCAGCTCGACCCGCATGGACAGAAATACTAATGAAAAACTGTTTTTT

len: 15
abundance: .
d_gene: .
v_gene: TRBV4-1
j_gene: TRBJ1-4
CDR3aa: CASSQDSSTNEKLFF
CDR3nt: TGCGCCAGCAGCCAAGACTCCTCAACTAATGAAAAACTGTTTTTT

len: 13
abundance: few
d_gene: .
v_gene: TRBV7-2
j_gene: TRBJ1-2
CDR3aa: CASSWADNYGYTF
CDR3nt: TGTGCCAGCAGCTGGGCAGATAACTATGGCTACACCTTC

len: 14
abundance: .
d_gene: TRBD2
v_gene: TRBV7-6
j_gene: TRBJ2-1
CDR3aa: CASSFGGALNEQFF
CDR3nt: TGTGCCAGCAGCTTCGGGGGGGCCCTCAATGAGCAGTTCTTC

len: 14
abundance: few
d_gene: .
v_gene: TRBV7-2
j_gene: TRBJ2-7
CDR3aa: CASSLVGGADEQYF
CDR3nt: TGTGCCAGCAGCTTAGTGGGGGGGGCCGACGAGCAGTACTTC

len: 14
abundance: .
d_gene: .
v_gene: TRBV27
j_gene: TRBJ2-7
CDR3aa: CASGLVSSSYEQYF
CDR3nt: TGTGCCAGCGGTTTGGTGTCCTCCTCCTACGAGCAGTACTTC

len: 15
abundance: few
d_gene: TRBD1
v_gene: TRBV6-1
j_gene: TRBJ1-4
CDR3aa: CASSVYTGGNEKLFF
CDR3nt: TGTGCCAGCAGCGTTTATACAGGGGGTAATGAAAAACTGTTTTTT

len: 15
abundance: .
d_gene: TRBD1
v_gene: TRBV27
j_gene: TRBJ1-1
CDR3aa: CASSLRGTGSTEAFF
CDR3nt: TGTGCCAGCAGTTTACGGGGGACAGGTTCGACTGAAGCTTTCTTT

len: 17
abundance: .
d_gene: .
v_gene: TRBV15
j_gene: TRBJ2-7
CDR3aa: CATSRDRGLPSLSEQYF
CDR3nt: TGTGCCACCAGCAGAGATCGGGGGCTACCGTCTCTTTCCGAGCAGTACTTC

len: 11
abundance: .
d_gene: .
v_gene: TRBV5-1
j_gene: TRBJ1-1
CDR3aa: CASSADSEAFF
CDR3nt: TGCGCCAGCAGCGCGGACAGTGAAGCTTTCTTT

len: 17
abundance: few
d_gene: TRBD1
v_gene: TRBV4-1
j_gene: TRBJ1-1
CDR3aa: CASSQEDRGLMNTEAFF
CDR3nt: TGCGCCAGCAGCCAAGAAGACAGGGGGCTGATGAACACTGAAGCTTTCTTT

len: 13
abundance: few
d_gene: .
v_gene: TRBV6-6
j_gene: TRBJ1-1
CDR3aa: CASSYVKGSEAFF
CDR3nt: TGTGCCAGCAGTTACGTTAAAGGTTCTGAAGCTTTCTTT

len: 15
abundance: few
d_gene: .
v_gene: TRBV5-6
j_gene: TRBJ1-5
CDR3aa: CASSLAGTGNQPQHF
CDR3nt: TGTGCCAGCAGCTTGGCCGGGACGGGCAATCAGCCCCAGCATTTT

len: 16
abundance: few
d_gene: .
v_gene: TRBV7-8
j_gene: TRBJ1-5
CDR3aa: CASSLASRVPYQPQHF
CDR3nt: TGTGCCAGCAGCTTAGCGTCCAGGGTTCCGTATCAGCCCCAGCATTTT

len: 14
abundance: .
d_gene: .
v_gene: TRBV7-6
j_gene: TRBJ1-2
CDR3aa: CASTPRGRVDGYTF
CDR3nt: TGTGCCAGCACCCCCCGGGGCAGGGTGGATGGCTACACCTTC

len: 13
abundance: .
d_gene: .
v_gene: TRBV6-1
j_gene: TRBJ2-5
CDR3aa: CASREGSQETQYF
CDR3nt: TGTGCCAGCAGGGAAGGCAGCCAAGAGACCCAGTACTTC

len: 16
abundance: .
d_gene: TRBD1
v_gene: TRBV7-9
j_gene: TRBJ2-4
CDR3aa: CASSPGTGVFRNIQYF
CDR3nt: TGTGCCAGCAGCCCGGGGACAGGGGTCTTTAGAAACATTCAGTACTTC

len: 14
abundance: .
d_gene: .
v_gene: TRBV6-5
j_gene: TRBJ1-4
CDR3aa: CASRRGRSNEKLFF
CDR3nt: TGTGCCAGCAGACGGGGACGGTCCAATGAAAAACTGTTTTTT

len: 14
abundance: .
d_gene: TRBD1
v_gene: TRBV5-1
j_gene: TRBJ1-1
CDR3aa: CASSWTGVGTEAFF
CDR3nt: TGCGCCAGCAGCTGGACAGGGGTGGGCACTGAAGCTTTCTTT

len: 15
abundance: few
d_gene: TRBD1
v_gene: TRBV15
j_gene: TRBJ1-4
CDR3aa: CATSRGTAVNEKLFF
CDR3nt: TGTGCCACCAGCAGGGGGACAGCGGTTAATGAAAAACTGTTTTTT

len: 15
abundance: few
d_gene: TRBD1
v_gene: TRBV10-3
j_gene: TRBJ1-5
CDR3aa: CAISERGQDNQPQHF
CDR3nt: TGTGCCATCAGTGAGAGGGGGCAGGACAATCAGCCCCAGCATTTT

len: 16
abundance: few
d_gene: .
v_gene: TRBV27
j_gene: TRBJ2-2
CDR3aa: CASKDGWTTNTGELFF
CDR3nt: TGTGCCAGTAAGGACGGGTGGACAACGAACACCGGGGAGCTGTTTTTT

len: 12
abundance: .
d_gene: .
v_gene: TRBV12-3/TRBV12-4
j_gene: TRBJ2-7
CDR3aa: CASSFGVHEQYF
CDR3nt: TGTGCCAGCAGTTTCGGGGTCCACGAGCAGTACTTC

len: 19
abundance: .
d_gene: TRBD2
v_gene: TRBV7-6
j_gene: TRBJ2-3
CDR3aa: CASSPFGRGWLEGTDTQYF
CDR3nt: TGTGCCAGCAGCCCATTCGGGCGGGGGTGGTTGGAAGGCACAGATACGCAGTATTTT

len: 17
abundance: many
d_gene: .
v_gene: TRBV7-9
j_gene: TRBJ2-1
CDR3aa: CASSNPLSRTGHNEQFF
CDR3nt: TGTGCCAGCAGCAACCCCCTTTCCAGGACTGGTCACAATGAGCAGTTCTTC

len: 12
abundance: .
d_gene: TRBD1
v_gene: TRBV10-3
j_gene: TRBJ1-1
CDR3aa: CAISETDREAFF
CDR3nt: TGTGCCATCAGTGAGACGGACAGGGAAGCTTTCTTT

len: 15
abundance: .
d_gene: .
v_gene: TRBV2
j_gene: TRBJ2-5
CDR3aa: CASSGRGALQETQYF
CDR3nt: TGTGCCAGCAGCGGACGGGGGGCCTTACAAGAGACCCAGTACTTC

len: 15
abundance: many
d_gene: .
v_gene: TRBV7-8
j_gene: TRBJ1-5
CDR3aa: CASRISEEFNQPQHF
CDR3nt: TGTGCCAGCAGGATTTCTGAGGAATTCAATCAGCCCCAGCATTTT

len: 16
abundance: once
d_gene: TRBD2
v_gene: TRBV5-6
j_gene: TRBJ2-1
CDR3aa: CASSPHPSGGLNEQFF
CDR3nt: TGTGCCAGCAGTCCCCACCCTAGCGGGGGTTTGAATGAGCAGTTCTTC

len: 14
abundance: .
d_gene: .
v_gene: TRBV20-1
j_gene: TRBJ2-5
CDR3aa: CSARRLGFVETQYF
CDR3nt: TGCAGTGCTAGAAGGCTAGGATTCGTAGAGACCCAGTACTTC

len: 16
abundance: many
d_gene: .
v_gene: TRBV7-8
j_gene: TRBJ1-5
CDR3aa: CASSLAWGAPHQPQHF
CDR3nt: TGTGCCAGCAGCTTAGCCTGGGGGGCGCCCCATCAGCCCCAGCATTTT

len: 17
abundance: few
d_gene: .
v_gene: TRBV7-2
j_gene: TRBJ2-7
CDR3aa: CASSPPPPRGHSYEQYF
CDR3nt: TGTGCCAGCAGCCCCCCGCCCCCCCGGGGGCATTCCTACGAGCAGTACTTC

len: 17
abundance: .
d_gene: .
v_gene: TRBV11-1
j_gene: TRBJ1-6
CDR3aa: CASSLGSGFSYNSPLHF
CDR3nt: TGTGCCAGCAGCCTGGGCTCAGGGTTCTCCTATAATTCACCCCTCCACTTT

len: 16
abundance: few
d_gene: TRBD1
v_gene: TRBV7-3
j_gene: TRBJ2-5
CDR3aa: CASSLTPTGGEETQYF
CDR3nt: TGTGCCAGCAGCTTAACGCCGACAGGGGGCGAAGAGACCCAGTACTTC

len: 14
abundance: .
d_gene: .
v_gene: TRBV20-1
j_gene: TRBJ1-4
CDR3aa: CSARAEGVWEKLFF
CDR3nt: TGCAGTGCTAGGGCGGAGGGGGTTTGGGAAAAACTGTTTTTT

len: 16
abundance: few
d_gene: TRBD1
v_gene: TRBV7-2
j_gene: TRBJ2-3
CDR3aa: CASSLRTGGEKDTQYF
CDR3nt: TGTGCCAGCAGCCTGAGGACAGGGGGCGAAAAAGATACGCAGTATTTT

len: 13
abundance: .
d_gene: .
v_gene: TRBV5-6
j_gene: TRBJ1-4
CDR3aa: CASTIMGDEKLFF
CDR3nt: TGTGCCAGCACGATCATGGGGGATGAAAAACTGTTTTTT